The 25 T cell receptor beta chains presented below share a single source sample, sequenced in a study of T-cell memory formation after mild COVID-19. MiXCR, run by TCRdb on the 5' RACE reads, gives a single entry per CDR3 protein. The sample contains about 240,000 distinct CDR3 sequences, over 9% of which appear only once. Sequenced material: PBMCs or a T cell subset sorted from them (not recorded which). The receptors shown here come from a man aged 18 to 29 who had mild COVID-19 (a few samples of this study predate the infection). Cell type and time point are not known.

The table lists this clonotype with a few counts. The chain couples TRBV28 to TRBJ1-2; no firm D call. The CDR3 consists of 10 residues. V gave up 8 bases and J gave up 8 bases, with 9 bases separating them. Germline CDR1 is MDHEN and CDR2 is SYDVKM. This CDR3 reads CASADIGYTF. The CDR3 DNA follows: TGTGCCAGCGCCGATATAGGCTACACCTTC.

This clonotype came up a few times. This chain joins TRBV5-1 and TRBJ2-3, with D perhaps TRBD1 or TRBD2 (5 bases each). The V gene's germline CDR1 is SGHRS and CDR2 YFSETQ. This CDR3 region has 16 residues. Trimming cost V 2 bases and J 4 bases, with 17 bases left between them. The CDR3 DNA sequence: TGCGCCAGCAGCTTCAATGGGGGAATCGAGGCAGATACGCAGTATTTT. This translates into CASSFNGGIEADTQYF.

This clonotype was seen more than once but under ten times. V gene TRBV7-6 combines with J gene TRBJ1-5; D is ambiguous. Germline values: CDR1 SGHVS, CDR2 FNYEAQ. V lost 4 bases to trimming and J lost 2 bases, with 6 bases between them. The CDR3 extends over 13 amino acids. The CDR3 DNA sequence: TGTGCCAGCAGCTCACTGGGCAATCAGCCCCAGCATTTT. This encodes CASSSLGNQPQHF.

This clonotype has more than one count but fewer than ten. CDR3 coding DNA: TGTGCCAGCAGTCCCCGGGACAGGGGATACACTGAAGCTTTCTTT. Encoded protein: CASSPRDRGYTEAFF. The chain carries TRBV12-3 or TRBV12-4 and TRBJ1-1; 10 nucleotides match TRBD1. The CDR3 contains 15 residues. V was clipped by 5 bases and J by 3 bases; unmatched bases: 6.

The chain recombines TRBV20-1 with TRBJ1-1; 7 bases are shared with TRBD1. Per germline, CDR1 DFQATT and CDR2 SNEGSKA (reference sequence). V trimming: 3 bases; J trimming: 0 bases; junction bases outside the gene matches: 4. There are 14 residues in the CDR3. The CDR3 DNA follows: TGCAGTGCTAGTTTACAGGGGATGAACACTGAAGCTTTCTTT. It is translated as CSASLQGMNTEAFF.

This clonotype was picked up a small number of times. This chain joins TRBV7-6 and TRBJ2-1; perhaps TRBD2 as D (7 bases). There are 14 residues in the CDR3. CDR1 and CDR2 (germline): SGHVS, FNYEAQ. Trimming cost V 5 bases and J 8 bases, with 16 bases left between them. CDR3 region: CASSPEGGADEQFF. CDR3 DNA: TGTGCCAGCAGCCCCGAGGGGGGGGCGGATGAGCAGTTCTTC.

The CDR3, as DNA: TGTGCCAGCAGTGCGACTAGCGGGGTGTCCGGTACGCAGTATTTT. Translating gives CASSATSGVSGTQYF. The chain joins TRBV12-3 or TRBV12-4 to TRBJ2-3, with 11 bases identical to TRBD2. There are 15 residues in the CDR3. With 5 bases clipped from V and 8 bases from J, the junction kept 9 bases outside the gene matches.

The CDR3 here is CSVTGTSGGQETQYF. CDR3 bases: TGCAGCGTTACAGGGACTAGCGGGGGGCAAGAGACCCAGTACTTC. The chain is built from TRBV29-1 and TRBJ2-5, with TRBD2 matching 15 bases. The CDR3 has 15 residues. Germline trimming cut 5 bases from V and 2 bases from J; bases unmatched to any gene: 3. Germline V gene sequence: CDR1 SQVTM, CDR2 ANQGSEA.

This clonotype was picked up a small number of times. V and J are TRBV7-8 and TRBJ2-2, with a tentative D call TRBD1 (6 bases). From germline, CDR1 is SGHVS and CDR2 FQNEAQ. The CDR3 consists of 13 residues. V was clipped by 4 bases and J by 8 bases, with 11 bases between them. The CDR3 region is CASSSRQAGELFF. The CDR3 DNA is TGTGCCAGCAGCTCCAGACAGGCGGGGGAGCTGTTTTTT.

This clonotype has at least ten counts. The chain uses TRBV20-1 and TRBJ2-3; tentative D call: TRBD1 (5 bases). Germline V gene data show CDR1 as DFQATT and CDR2 as SNEGSKA (reference sequence). Trimming pared 5 bases from V and 0 bases from J, leaving 12 bases between. CDR3 length: 14 amino acids. The CDR3 bases are TGCAGTGCTGTAGAAGGGGCGAGCACAGATACGCAGTATTTT. Translated, it gives CSAVEGASTDTQYF.

This chain joins TRBV6-2 or TRBV6-3 and TRBJ1-1; D is unresolved. Germline V gene sequence: CDR1 MNHEY, CDR2 SVGEGT. With 5 bases removed from V and 7 bases from J, the gap between germline ends came to 20 bases. CDR3 size: 15 residues. In nucleotides, the CDR3 is TGTGCCAGCAGTCCCTCAAACCTCGGCATTATTGAAGCTTTCTTT. As protein: CASSPSNLGIIEAFF.

The rearrangement uses TRBV29-1 and TRBJ1-5; D gene unclear. Looked up from germline, CDR1 is SQVTM and CDR2 is ANQGSEA. The CDR3 length is 13 residues. The V gene lost 1 base and the J gene lost 4 bases, with 8 bases spanning the gap. Here the CDR3 DNA reads TGCAGCGTTGAAGGGGGTTGGAATCAGCCCCAGCATTTT. This codes for CSVEGGWNQPQHF.

This clonotype was recorded many times. This chain connects TRBV5-1 to TRBJ1-2; 8 positions match TRBD1. Germline V lookup: CDR1 SGHRS, CDR2 YFSETQ. The CDR3 loop spans 14 amino acids. V trimming: 5 bases; J trimming: 8 bases; junction bases outside the gene matches: 11. This chain's CDR3 is CASREGTGGWGYTF. CDR3 in DNA: TGCGCCAGCAGGGAGGGGACAGGAGGTTGGGGCTACACCTTC. Looking up the rest from reference TRBV5-1 and TRBJ1-2 gives the full variable domain: KAGVTQTPRYLIKTRGQQVTLSCSPISGHRSVSWYQQTPGQGLQFLFEYFSETQRNKGNFPGRFSGRQFSNSRSEMNVSTLELGDSALYLCASREGTGGWGYTFGSGTRLTVV.

This clonotype was found a few times. The chain joins TRBV5-1 to TRBJ2-1; a weak D match, TRBD1 (5 bases). This CDR3 contains 15 residues. Trimming left V 6 bases short and J 1 base short, with 14 bases between. The germline gives CDR1 SGHRS, CDR2 YFSETQ. This CDR3 is CASTAGRVSYNEQFF. DNA of the CDR3: TGCGCCAGCACCGCCGGCAGGGTATCCTACAATGAGCAGTTCTTC.

The chain carries TRBV5-1 and TRBJ2-5; 11 nucleotides align to TRBD2. There are 16 residues in the CDR3. Germline V CDR1 and CDR2: SGHRS, YFSETQ. The V and J ends lost 4 bases and 0 bases, in that order; junction bases with no gene match: 5. CDR3 region: CASSPLAGGNQETQYF. As DNA, the CDR3 is TGCGCCAGCAGCCCTCTAGCGGGGGGAAACCAAGAGACCCAGTACTTC.

The CDR3 spells CSARLDQETQYF. The DNA of the CDR3 is TGCAGTGCGAGACTAGATCAAGAGACCCAGTACTTC. The chain recombines TRBV20-1 with TRBJ2-5; possibly TRBD2 for D (6 bases). CDR1 and CDR2 (germline): DFQATT, SNEGSKA (reference sequence). Deletions cut 6 bases from V and 2 bases from J, with 10 bases between. The length of the CDR3 is 12 residues.

The chain joins TRBV28 to TRBJ2-7, with D maybe TRBD1 (7 bases). Germline V CDR1 and CDR2: MDHEN, SYDVKM. The V and J ends lost 6 bases and 8 bases respectively, with 23 bases between them. This CDR3 spans 15 amino acids. The CDR3 sequence is CASSPGGTTSTKQYV. CDR3 coding DNA: TGTGCCAGCAGCCCAGGGGGGACAACCTCTACAAAGCAGTACGTC.

The V and J genes are TRBV29-1 and TRBJ2-5; 11 bases fit TRBD2. Trimming at V came to 3 bases and at J to 4 bases, leaving 4 bases not matched to a gene. Germline V gene lookup returns CDR1 SQVTM and CDR2 ANQGSEA. The CDR3 length is 14 residues. The CDR3 protein is CSVDVAGGPETQYF. As DNA, the CDR3 is TGCAGCGTTGACGTAGCGGGGGGGCCAGAGACCCAGTACTTC.

The CDR3 sequence: CASSLQGPLGEQYV. CDR3 nucleotide sequence: TGCGCCAGCAGCTTACAGGGGCCCCTCGGAGAGCAGTACGTC. The chain combines TRBV5-1 with TRBJ2-7, with 7 bases matching TRBD1. Losses at the gene ends were 2 bases for V and 7 bases for J; bases not matched to a gene: 9. This CDR3 spans 14 amino acids. CDR1 is SGHRS and CDR2 is YFSETQ in the germline V gene.

V is TRBV5-1 and J is TRBJ2-7; D perhaps matches TRBD2 (6 bases). The CDR3 covers 15 residues. The V gene lost 2 bases and the J gene lost 0 bases, with 12 bases spanning the gap. Germline CDR1 SGHRS, CDR2 YFSETQ. The CDR3 coding sequence is TGCGCCAGCAGCTTCGCCGCCGGGAGCTCCTACGAGCAGTACTTC. Encoded protein: CASSFAAGSSYEQYF.

This clonotype showed up just a few times. The rearrangement uses TRBV9 and TRBJ2-2; D may be TRBD1 or TRBD2 (5 bases each). Germline CDR1 reads SGDLS; CDR2 reads YYNGEE. The CDR3 covers 14 residues. V shed 0 bases and J shed 5 bases, with 8 bases lying between them. DNA for the CDR3: TGTGCCAGCAGCGTAGTTTGGGGGACCGGGGAGCTGTTTTTT. It specifies CASSVVWGTGELFF. Full variable domain (outside the CDR3, taken from reference TRBV9 and TRBJ2-2): DSGVTQTPKHLITATGQRVTLRCSPRSGDLSVYWYQQSLDQGLQFLIQYYNGEERAKGNILERFSAQQFPDLHSELNLSSLELGDSALYFCASSVVWGTGELFFGEGSRLTVL.

V is TRBV7-9 and J is TRBJ2-1; no reliable D call. The germline CDR1 and CDR2 sequences are SEHNR and FQNEAQ (reference sequence). Trimming took off 0 bases at V and 9 bases at J, with 9 bases between the two ends. The CDR3 loop spans 13 amino acids. CDR3 sequence: CASSLANQVEQFF. In nucleotides, the CDR3 is TGTGCCAGCAGCTTAGCGAATCAAGTTGAGCAGTTCTTC.

V gene TRBV9 combines with J gene TRBJ1-3, with no clear D. Per the germline V gene, CDR1 is SGDLS and CDR2 is YYNGEE. The CDR3 runs 15 residues. Deletions cut 2 bases from V and 2 bases from J, with 11 bases between. This CDR3 reads CASSVGSNPGNTIYF. The CDR3 nucleotides are TGTGCCAGCAGCGTGGGCAGCAACCCTGGAAACACCATATATTTT. The complete variable domain, with remaining parts taken from reference TRBV9 and TRBJ1-3, reads DSGVTQTPKHLITATGQRVTLRCSPRSGDLSVYWYQQSLDQGLQFLIQYYNGEERAKGNILERFSAQQFPDLHSELNLSSLELGDSALYFCASSVGSNPGNTIYFGEGSWLTVV.

This rearrangement joins TRBV12-3 or TRBV12-4 to TRBJ2-3, with D possibly matching TRBD1 (5 bases). V was pared by 0 bases and J by 8 bases, with 12 bases between. This CDR3 has 14 amino acids. The CDR3: CASSLAPDTPTQYF. CDR3 in DNA: TGTGCCAGCAGTTTAGCGCCGGACACCCCTACGCAGTATTTT.

The rearrangement links TRBV7-8 to TRBJ1-5; possibly TRBD1 for D (6 bases). V shed 5 bases and J shed 5 bases, with 13 bases lying between them. The CDR3 contains 14 residues. From germline, CDR1 is SGHVS and CDR2 FQNEAQ. The CDR3, as DNA: TGTGCCAGCAGCCCCACAGGGATGTATCAGCCCCAGCATTTT. Protein: CASSPTGMYQPQHF.